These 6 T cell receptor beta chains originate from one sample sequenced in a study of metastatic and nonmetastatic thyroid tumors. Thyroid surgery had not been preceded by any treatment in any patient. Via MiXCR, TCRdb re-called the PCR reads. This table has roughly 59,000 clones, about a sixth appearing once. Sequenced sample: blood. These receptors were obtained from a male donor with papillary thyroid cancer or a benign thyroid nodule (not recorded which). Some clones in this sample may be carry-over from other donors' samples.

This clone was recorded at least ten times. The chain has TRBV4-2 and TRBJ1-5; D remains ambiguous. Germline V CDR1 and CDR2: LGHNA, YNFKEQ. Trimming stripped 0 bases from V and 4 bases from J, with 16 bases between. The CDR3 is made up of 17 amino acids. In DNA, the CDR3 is TGTGCCAGCAGCCAAGATGGGAACTGGTGGGGAAATCAGCCCCAGCATTTT. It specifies CASSQDGNWWGNQPQHF.

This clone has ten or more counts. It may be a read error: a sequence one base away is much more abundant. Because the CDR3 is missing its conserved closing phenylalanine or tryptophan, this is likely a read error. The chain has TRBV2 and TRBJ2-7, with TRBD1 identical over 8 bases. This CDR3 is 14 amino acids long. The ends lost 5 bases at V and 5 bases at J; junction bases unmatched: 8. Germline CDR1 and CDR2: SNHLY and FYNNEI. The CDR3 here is CASSSQGVVDEQYI. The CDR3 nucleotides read TGTGCCAGCAGTTCACAGGGGGTGGTCGACGAGCAGTACATC.

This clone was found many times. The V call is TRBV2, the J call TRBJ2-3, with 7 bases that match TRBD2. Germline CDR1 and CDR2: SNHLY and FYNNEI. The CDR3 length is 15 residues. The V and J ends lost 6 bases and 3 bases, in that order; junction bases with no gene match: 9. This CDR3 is CASRGGLVWTDTQYF. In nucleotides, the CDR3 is TGTGCCAGCAGGGGGGGGTTGGTCTGGACAGATACGCAGTATTTT.

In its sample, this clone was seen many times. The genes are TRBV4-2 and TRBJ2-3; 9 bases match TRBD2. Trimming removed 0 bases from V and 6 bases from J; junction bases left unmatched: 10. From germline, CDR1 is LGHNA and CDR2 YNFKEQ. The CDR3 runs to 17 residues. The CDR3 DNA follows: TGTGCCAGCAGCCAAGATCTAGGGCGGGGGGGCGTTGATACGCAGTATTTT. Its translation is CASSQDLGRGGVDTQYF.

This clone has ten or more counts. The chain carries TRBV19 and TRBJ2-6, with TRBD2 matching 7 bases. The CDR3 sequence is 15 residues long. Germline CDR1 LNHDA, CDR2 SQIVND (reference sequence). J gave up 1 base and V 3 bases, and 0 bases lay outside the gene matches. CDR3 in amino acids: CASSMGGSGANVLTF. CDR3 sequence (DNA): TGTGCCAGTAGTATGGGAGGGTCTGGGGCCAACGTCCTGACTTTC. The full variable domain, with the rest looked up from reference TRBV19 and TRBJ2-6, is DGGITQSPKYLFRKEGQNVTLSCEQNLNHDAMYWYRQDPGQGLRLIYYSQIVNDFQKGDIAEGYSVSREKKESFPLTVTSAQKNPTAFYLCASSMGGSGANVLTFGAGSRLTVL.

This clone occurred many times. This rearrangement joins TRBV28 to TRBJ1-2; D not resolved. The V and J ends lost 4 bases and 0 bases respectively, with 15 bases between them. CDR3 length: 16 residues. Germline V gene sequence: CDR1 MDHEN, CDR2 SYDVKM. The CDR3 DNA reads TGTGCCAGCAGTTCGTACGGGGAATCGCCTAACTATGGCTACACCTTC. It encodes CASSSYGESPNYGYTF.